Here is one T cell receptor (beta chain) with its context. Trimming took 4 bases from V and 8 from J; bases not matched to a gene: 11. Germline values: CDR1 MDHEN, CDR2 SYDVKM. The CDR3 is 16 amino acids. This entry comes from a study of T cell responses to AZD1222 COVID-19 vaccine. Sequencing used immunoSEQ multiplex PCR; TCRdb keeps in-frame clones, though not all of them. Of about 180,000 clones listed, 88% are singletons. The chain couples TRBV28 to TRBJ1-4, with 9 bases lining up with TRBD1. The specimen comprised peripheral blood, sampled on day 0 of AZD1222 vaccination. This sequence originates from an adult in good health. CDR3 nucleotide sequence: TGTGCCAGCAGTTCCACTCGGACAGGGGCGGTGGAAAAACTGTTTTTT. This gives the protein CASSSTRTGAVEKLFF.